The 29 T cell receptor beta chains given below trace back to one sample, sequenced in a study of shared clonotypes between healthy human individuals. Only in-frame clones appear in the TCRdb table, and some are missing; sequencing was by immunoSEQ multiplex PCR. The profile covers about 2.4 million clones, with approximately 93% appearing a single time and 0.36% taken by the ten largest. Material for sequencing was naive CD4+ T cells from PBMCs. Subset meaning: CD45RA+ positively selected. Receptor source: a man aged 18 to 35 in good health. Some clones in this sample may be carry-over from other donors' samples.

This chain links TRBV18 with TRBJ1-3; 8 bases are a match to TRBD1. V dropped 5 bases and J dropped 1; count of bases not matched to a gene: 7. In germline, CDR1 is KGHSH, CDR2 LQKENI. The CDR3 consists of 16 residues. The CDR3 DNA follows: TGTGCCAGCTCATTTGGACAGGGCAGATCTGGAAACACCATATATTTT. Residues: CASSFGQGRSGNTIYF.

This clone was seen a handful of times. The genes are TRBV29-1 and TRBJ2-3; 10 bases match TRBD1. The ends lost 6 bases at V and 6 bases at J; junction bases unmatched: 6. Germline V CDR1 and CDR2: SQVTM, ANQGSEA. The CDR3 consists of 13 residues. CDR3 in DNA: TGCAGCGTGACGACAGGGGGCAGGGATACGCAGTATTTT. Its translation: CSVTTGGRDTQYF.

This clone was picked up a small number of times. V usage is TRBV29-1 and J usage is TRBJ1-5; tentatively, D is TRBD1 (5 bases). With 2 bases removed from V and 1 base from J, the gap between germline ends came to 9 bases. Germline V lookup: CDR1 SQVTM, CDR2 ANQGSEA. CDR3 length: 14 residues. This CDR3 reads CSVESGMSNQPQHF. CDR3 nucleotide sequence: TGCAGCGTTGAATCAGGGATGAGCAATCAGCCCCAGCATTTT.

The chain joins TRBV7-3 to TRBJ2-1, with 10 nucleotides matching TRBD1. Germline CDR1 SGHTA, CDR2 FQGTGA. The CDR3 is 15 residues long. Trimming at V came to 4 bases and at J to 7 bases, leaving 7 bases not matched to a gene. CDR3 DNA sequence: TGTGCCAGCAGCTCCAGACAGGGGGCGCTGAATGAGCAGTTCTTC. It encodes CASSSRQGALNEQFF. Drawing the rest from reference TRBV7-3 and TRBJ2-1, the complete variable domain is GAGVSQTPSNKVTEKGKYVELRCDPISGHTALYWYRQSLGQGPEFLIYFQGTGAADDSGLPNDRFFAVRPEGSVSTLKIQRTERGDSAVYLCASSSRQGALNEQFFGPGTRLTVL.

The rearrangement joins TRBV19 to TRBJ2-5, with a tentative D call TRBD1 (6 bases). The CDR3 sequence is 15 residues long. The germline CDR1 and CDR2 sequences are LNHDA and SQIVND (reference sequence). The V end was cut by 5 bases, the J end by 0 bases, with 13 bases between. The CDR3 here is CASSVGGQYQETQYF. The CDR3 region has the DNA TGTGCCAGTAGTGTCGGAGGACAGTACCAAGAGACCCAGTACTTC.

The V and J genes are TRBV10-3 and TRBJ1-2, with D possibly matching TRBD1 (6 bases). Trimming removed 7 bases from V and 4 bases from J, with 13 bases in between. The CDR3 extends over 13 amino acids. CDR1 is ENHRY and CDR2 is SYGVKD in the germline V gene. In DNA form, the CDR3 reads TGTGCCATCACCCAGGGGTTTAGCTATGGCTACACCTTC. Amino acid sequence: CAITQGFSYGYTF.

The gene calls are TRBV4-1 and TRBJ1-5; no firm D call. This CDR3 spans 15 amino acids. V was trimmed by 0 bases and J by 3 bases, leaving 9 bases between them. The germline gives CDR1 MGHRA, CDR2 YSYEKL. The CDR3 DNA reads as TGCGCCAGCAGCCAAGAAGGGTCCCCCAATCAGCCCCAGCATTTT. It translates to CASSQEGSPNQPQHF.

The chain links TRBV7-8 to TRBJ1-4; TRBD1 is a possible D gene (5 bases). Trimming cost V 4 bases and J 2 bases, with 14 bases left between them. Per the germline V gene, CDR1 is SGHVS and CDR2 is FQNEAQ. The CDR3 has 16 amino acids. CDR3 loop: CASSSSPRVTNEKLFF. CDR3 in DNA: TGTGCCAGCAGCTCGTCCCCCAGGGTTACTAATGAAAAACTGTTTTTT.

The chain combines TRBV6-1 with TRBJ2-5, with D possibly TRBD1 on 6 matching bases. The J call may be incorrect, as the DNA end agrees better with TRBJ2-7. The germline gives CDR1 MNHNS, CDR2 SASEGT. The CDR3 is made up of 15 amino acids. The CDR3 loop is CASSDRGGASYEQYF. The CDR3 DNA sequence: TGTGCCAGCAGTGACAGGGGCGGTGCCTCCTACGAGCAGTACTTC.

The gene calls are TRBV28 and TRBJ1-2, with TRBD1 matching 10 bases. This CDR3 is 15 amino acids long. Germline CDR1 reads MDHEN; CDR2 reads SYDVKM. V gave up 4 bases and J gave up 6 bases; unmatched junction bases: 8. The CDR3 DNA reads TGTGCCAGCAGTTACCCGGGACAGGGGTTTAATGGCTACACCTTC. It is translated as CASSYPGQGFNGYTF.

The chain employs TRBV6-5 and TRBJ2-5; 10 nucleotides match TRBD1. V gave up 3 bases and J gave up 1 base; unmatched junction bases: 5. CDR1 and CDR2 (germline): MNHEY, SVGAGI. CDR3 size: 16 residues. The CDR3 DNA is TGTGCCAGCAGTTATGGGGACAGGGGTCGCCAAGAGACCCAGTACTTC. It specifies CASSYGDRGRQETQYF.

The chain combines TRBV18 with TRBJ1-5; TRBD1 matches 8 bases. Per the germline V gene, CDR1 is KGHSH and CDR2 is LQKENI. CDR3 length equals 13 residues. The junction had 2 bases not matched to a gene; V was cut back by 5 bases and J by 5 bases. The CDR3 nucleotides read TGTGCCAGCTCAATGGACAGGGATCAGCCCCAGCATTTT. Translating it yields CASSMDRDQPQHF.

CDR3 bases: TGCGCCAGCAGCCGGAGACTAGCGGACGGCGGGTACAATGAGCAGTTCTTC. Translation: CASSRRLADGGYNEQFF. V is TRBV4-1 and J is TRBJ2-1; TRBD2 matches 9 bases. CDR1 and CDR2 from the germline V gene are MGHRA and YSYEKL. With V trimmed by 4 bases and J by 4 bases, 11 bases remained unmatched. This CDR3 contains 17 residues.

The chain is built from TRBV27 and TRBJ2-1; 7 bases fit TRBD1. The ends lost 8 bases at V and 12 bases at J; junction bases unmatched: 7. This CDR3 is built from 11 residues. Germline values: CDR1 MNHEY, CDR2 SMNVEV (reference sequence). CDR3 DNA: TGTGCCAGCGGTACAGGGGCTGCGCAGTTCTTC. Protein product: CASGTGAAQFF.

The chain is built from TRBV7-9 and TRBJ2-7; D may be TRBD1 (6 bases). Germline loops: CDR1 SEHNR, CDR2 FQNEAQ (reference sequence). V was trimmed by 0 bases and J by 7 bases, leaving 13 bases between them. This CDR3 is 14 amino acids long. The CDR3 here is CASSLATGFREQYF. In DNA, the CDR3 is TGTGCCAGCAGCTTAGCTACAGGGTTTAGGGAGCAGTACTTC.

The genes are TRBV10-1 and TRBJ2-7; D call uncertain. Germline CDR1 reads WNHNN; CDR2 reads SYGVQD (reference sequence). V was shortened by 0 bases and J by 2 bases, with 8 bases between the two germline ends. The CDR3 runs to 14 residues. CDR3: CASSESGSTYEQYF. The CDR3, as DNA: TGCGCCAGCAGTGAGTCGGGCAGCACCTACGAGCAGTACTTC.

V and J are TRBV11-1 and TRBJ2-3; TRBD2 matches 14 bases. CDR3 length equals 17 residues. Per the germline V gene, CDR1 is SGHAT and CDR2 is FQDESV (reference sequence). Trimming at V came to 4 bases and at J to 4 bases, leaving 7 bases not matched to a gene. For the CDR3, the DNA is TGTGCCAGCAGCTCCAGACCGGGACTAGCGGGAGCAGATACGCAGTATTTT. Protein sequence: CASSSRPGLAGADTQYF.

The chain links TRBV29-1 to TRBJ2-7; unclear D gene. V gave up 3 bases and J gave up 2 bases, with 14 bases separating them. This CDR3 spans 14 amino acids. Germline V gene data show CDR1 as SQVTM and CDR2 as ANQGSEA. The CDR3 coding sequence is TGCAGCGTTGACCCTGGGGATTCCCCCTACGAGCAGTACTTC. Its translation is CSVDPGDSPYEQYF.

The chain links TRBV6-5 to TRBJ1-4, with TRBD1 as a possible D gene (6 bases). Trimming took off 3 bases at V and 6 bases at J, with 11 bases between the two ends. This CDR3 region has 14 residues. Germline V CDR1 and CDR2: MNHEY, SVGAGI. This CDR3 reads CASSYGGGDEKLFF. The CDR3 region has the DNA TGTGCCAGCAGTTATGGAGGGGGGGATGAAAAACTGTTTTTT.

This chain uses TRBV30 with TRBJ1-1, with D unresolved. With 2 bases removed from V and 3 bases from J, the gap between germline ends came to 10 bases. CDR3 length: 13 amino acids. CDR1 is GTSNPN, CDR2 SVGIG, per germline (reference sequence). CDR3 region: CAWSSRGDTEAFF. DNA of the CDR3: TGTGCCTGGAGTAGTCGCGGAGACACTGAAGCTTTCTTT.

The V and J genes are TRBV7-9 and TRBJ1-2; D not resolved. There are 12 residues in the CDR3. The V end lost 8 bases, the J end lost 6 bases, and 13 bases lay between the germline ends. Germline-derived CDR1 and CDR2 are SEHNR and FQNEAQ (reference sequence). The CDR3 region is CASARDLNGYTF. The CDR3 DNA follows: TGTGCCAGCGCCCGCGATCTAAATGGCTACACCTTC.

V and J are TRBV11-1 and TRBJ1-2; D gene unclear. There are 16 residues in the CDR3. CDR1 and CDR2 from the germline V gene are SGHAT and FQDESV (reference sequence). V lost 5 bases and J lost 4, with 20 bases in between. Written as DNA, the CDR3 is TGTGCCAGCAGCAGTGGGATAAGTGGAAAGACCTATGGCTACACCTTC. It translates to CASSSGISGKTYGYTF.

The J gene is TRBJ2-2, the V gene TRBV30, with no clear D. Germline CDR1 and CDR2: GTSNPN and SVGIG (reference sequence). The CDR3 covers 11 residues. The V end was cut by 6 bases, the J end by 5 bases, with 7 bases between. The CDR3 DNA is TGTGCCTGCGCCAAAACCGGGGAGCTGTTTTTT. The encoded protein is CACAKTGELFF.

The chain uses TRBV5-6 and TRBJ1-1; D possibly corresponds to TRBD1 (6 bases). V was cut by 4 bases and J by 2 bases, with 18 bases left in between. Germline CDR1 reads SGHDT; CDR2 reads YYEEEE. The CDR3 totals 16 residues. The CDR3 here is CASSESTGTPNTEAFF. The CDR3 nucleotides are TGTGCCAGCAGCGAATCGACCGGGACACCAAACACTGAAGCTTTCTTT.

J is TRBJ2-7 and V is TRBV9, with 11 bases that match TRBD1. Germline trimming cut 5 bases from V and 7 bases from J; bases unmatched to any gene: 14. The CDR3 is 16 amino acids. Germline assignment: CDR1 SGDLS and CDR2 YYNGEE. This chain's CDR3 is CASSPSGGTGGGEQYF. DNA for the CDR3: TGTGCCAGCAGTCCCAGTGGCGGGACAGGGGGAGGGGAGCAGTACTTC.

V usage is TRBV30 and J usage is TRBJ1-2, with 7 nucleotides matching TRBD1. V lost 0 bases, J lost 6 bases, and 13 bases stayed unmatched. The length of the CDR3 is 16 residues. In germline, CDR1 is GTSNPN, CDR2 SVGIG (reference sequence). In DNA, the CDR3 is TGTGCCTGGAGTGTACGCAGGGGGATTTTGATAGATGGCTACACCTTC. It specifies CAWSVRRGILIDGYTF.

The gene calls are TRBV27 and TRBJ2-2, with D maybe TRBD1 (5 bases). CDR3 length equals 18 residues. The germline CDR1 and CDR2 sequences are MNHEY and SMNVEV (reference sequence). V lost 0 bases, J lost 0 bases, and 14 bases lay in between. CDR3 DNA sequence: TGTGCCAGCAGTTTATCGAGAAGGGGCCCGGCGAACACCGGGGAGCTGTTTTTT. Its protein product is CASSLSRRGPANTGELFF.

The chain links TRBV18 to TRBJ1-1; D is perhaps TRBD1 (6 bases). The CDR3 runs to 12 residues. The V end lost 4 bases, the J end lost 8 bases, and 11 bases lay between the germline ends. CDR1 and CDR2 (germline): KGHSH, LQKENI. CDR3 DNA sequence: TGTGCCAGCTCACGGGCGACAGGAGAAGCTTTCTTT. Translating gives CASSRATGEAFF.

This chain connects TRBV29-1 to TRBJ2-1; 7 positions match TRBD2. Per germline, CDR1 SQVTM and CDR2 ANQGSEA. The CDR3 runs 14 residues. The V segment lost 4 bases and the J segment 9 bases; nucleotides outside the gene matches: 12. This CDR3 is CSVVRLAATGEQFF. As DNA, the CDR3 is TGCAGCGTTGTTAGGCTAGCGGCTACGGGTGAGCAGTTCTTC.